This entry lists 23 T cell receptor beta chains sequenced from one sample in a study of blood T cell repertoires in COVID-19. Profiled with immunoSEQ multiplex PCR; TCRdb holds only in-frame clones, not every one. Of just under 100,000 clones listed, about 86% are singletons. The specimen sequenced was peripheral blood. These receptors were obtained from a woman aged 55-70 years in a cohort sampled during active or convalescent COVID-19.

The genes are TRBV7-9 and TRBJ2-6; D unclear. This CDR3 has 17 residues. The ends were cut back, 5 bases at V and 0 bases at J, with 14 bases in the middle. CDR1 and CDR2 from the germline V gene are SEHNR and FQNEAQ (reference sequence). In DNA, the CDR3 is TGTGCCAGCAGCCTGCCTACCTCCCCCTCTGGGGCCAACGTCCTGACTTTC. As protein: CASSLPTSPSGANVLTF.

The table lists this clone with a few counts. CDR3 in DNA: TGTGCCAGCAGCGTAGTCCCCACTAGCGGGGGTTACTACGAGCAGTACTTC. It specifies CASSVVPTSGGYYEQYF. V usage is TRBV9 and J usage is TRBJ2-7, with 11 positions matching TRBD2. Losses at the gene ends were 0 bases for V and 3 bases for J; bases not matched to a gene: 8. The CDR3 is 17 residues long. Germline V CDR1 and CDR2: SGDLS, YYNGEE.

The rearrangement joins TRBV11-2 to TRBJ1-1, with a weak D call TRBD1 (6 bases). Trimming pared 5 bases from V and 4 bases from J, leaving 11 bases between. The CDR3 is 13 amino acids. The germline V gene encodes CDR1 SGHAT and CDR2 FQNNGV. CDR3 in amino acids: CASSHQGSTEAFF. In DNA, the CDR3 is TGTGCCAGCAGCCACCAGGGGTCCACTGAAGCTTTCTTT.

The chain couples TRBV6-5 to TRBJ1-2; 11 positions match TRBD1. Germline V gene sequence: CDR1 MNHEY, CDR2 SVGAGI. The CDR3 is 14 residues long. Germline trimming cut 10 bases from V and 4 bases from J; bases unmatched to any gene: 8. The CDR3 bases are TGTGCCACCGAGCCGGGGACAGGGGGCTATGGCTACACCTTC. Amino acid sequence: CATEPGTGGYGYTF.

This sequence joins TRBV20-1 and TRBJ2-5; a weak D match, TRBD2 (6 bases). Trimming stripped 3 bases from V and 4 bases from J, with 18 bases between. Germline-derived CDR1 and CDR2 are DFQATT and SNEGSKA (reference sequence). The CDR3 is made up of 15 amino acids. The CDR3 region is CSASGGGAGGETQYF. The CDR3 nucleotides read TGCAGTGCTAGTGGCGGCGGGGCGGGTGGAGAGACCCAGTACTTC.

The chain employs TRBV28 and TRBJ1-2, with 10 bases identical to TRBD1. The CDR3 consists of 15 residues. Losses at the gene ends were 6 bases for V and 3 bases for J; bases not matched to a gene: 7. The germline V gene encodes CDR1 MDHEN and CDR2 SYDVKM. Here the CDR3 DNA reads TGTGCCAGCAGGATGGGGACAGGGGAAGACTATGGCTACACCTTC. Protein sequence: CASRMGTGEDYGYTF.

The chain links TRBV25-1 to TRBJ1-6; TRBD1 might be the D (6 bases). Looked up from germline, CDR1 is MGHDK and CDR2 is SYGVNS. V gave up 6 bases and J gave up 10 bases, with 16 bases separating them. This CDR3 has 14 amino acids. The chain's CDR3 is CASREGGSQSPLHF. CDR3 in DNA: TGTGCCAGCAGAGAGGGGGGGAGTCAATCACCCCTCCACTTT.

The chain couples TRBV29-1 to TRBJ2-1; 8 bases align to TRBD2. With V trimmed by 4 bases and J by 5 bases, 4 bases remained unmatched. The V gene's germline CDR1 is SQVTM and CDR2 ANQGSEA. The CDR3 is 13 amino acids. The CDR3 region is CSVGGLGNNEQFF. In DNA, the CDR3 is TGCAGCGTTGGGGGACTAGGGAACAATGAGCAGTTCTTC.

There are a few counts of this clone. J is TRBJ2-3 and V is TRBV11-2; a possible D gene is TRBD2 (5 bases). Germline assignment: CDR1 SGHAT and CDR2 FQNNGV. Trimming removed 6 bases from V and 8 bases from J, with 9 bases in between. This CDR3 is 11 amino acids long. The CDR3 DNA reads as TGTGCCAGCAGTCGTAGCGTTACGCAGTATTTT. It translates to CASSRSVTQYF.

V and J are TRBV24-1 and TRBJ2-7, with TRBD1 matching over 11 bases. This CDR3 spans 14 amino acids. With 3 bases clipped from V and 3 bases from J, the junction kept 0 bases outside the gene matches. The germline CDR1 and CDR2 sequences are KGHDR and SFDVKD. Here the CDR3 DNA reads TGTGCCACCAGTGATGGGACAGGGGGCTACGAGCAGTACTTC. It translates to CATSDGTGGYEQYF.

A few counts support this clone. This chain links TRBV5-1 with TRBJ1-2; the match to TRBD1 covers 7 bases. The CDR3 is 12 residues long. CDR1 and CDR2 from the germline V gene are SGHRS and YFSETQ. Trimming removed 4 bases from V and 10 bases from J; junction bases left unmatched: 7. CDR3: CASSERGQVYTF. The CDR3 DNA is TGCGCCAGCAGCGAGCGCGGACAGGTCTACACCTTC.

In DNA form, the CDR3 reads TGTGCCACCAGCAGAGATGGCGGACCTATAACAGGGCGGCAGACCCAGTACTTC. This sequence encodes CATSRDGGPITGRQTQYF. The chain carries TRBV15 and TRBJ2-5; D perhaps matches TRBD1 (6 bases). Germline assignment: CDR1 LNHNV and CDR2 YYDKDF (reference sequence). The CDR3 length is 18 residues. Trimming left V 0 bases short and J 6 bases short, with 23 bases between.

This rearrangement joins TRBV4-1 to TRBJ1-2, with D perhaps matching TRBD1 (5 bases). The CDR3 has 13 amino acids. CDR1 and CDR2 (germline): MGHRA, YSYEKL. V was shortened by 3 bases and J by 4 bases, with 9 bases between the two germline ends. The CDR3 here is CASSQTAGYGYTF. As DNA, the CDR3 is TGCGCCAGCAGCCAGACAGCAGGCTATGGCTACACCTTC.

The CDR3 bases are TGTGCCAGCAGTGAAGTCCCGGGACAGGGAGGTGGCTACACCTTC. Translation gives CASSEVPGQGGGYTF. This chain joins TRBV6-1 and TRBJ1-2, with 9 positions matching TRBD1. V gave up 1 base and J gave up 7 bases; unmatched junction bases: 7. This CDR3 spans 15 amino acids. The germline V gene has CDR1 MNHNS and CDR2 SASEGT.

This clone is classed as medium-sized. This rearrangement joins TRBV15 to TRBJ2-7; TRBD2 aligns across 8 bases. J lost 0 bases, V lost 0 bases, and 7 bases had no gene match. The CDR3 covers 17 residues. Germline V gene lookup returns CDR1 LNHNV and CDR2 YYDKDF (reference sequence). The CDR3 DNA follows: TGTGCCACCAGCAGAGATCGAGCGGCGGGAGGCTCCTACGAGCAGTACTTC. Amino acid sequence: CATSRDRAAGGSYEQYF.

This CDR3 is CASSRAGGRDNYGYTF. The CDR3 nucleotides are TGTGCCAGCAGTCGCGCGGGAGGGAGAGATAACTATGGCTACACCTTC. The chain recombines TRBV7-9 with TRBJ1-2; D unresolved. Trimming took off 6 bases at V and 1 base at J, with 18 bases between the two ends. Germline CDR1 and CDR2: SEHNR and FQNEAQ (reference sequence). This CDR3 region has 16 residues. The full variable domain, its missing parts supplied by reference TRBV7-9 and TRBJ1-2, is DTGVSQNPRHKITKRGQNVTFRCDPISEHNRLYWYRQTLGQGPEFLTYFQNEAQLEKSRLLSDRFSAERPKGSFSTLEIQRTEQGDSAMYLCASSRAGGRDNYGYTFGSGTRLTVV.

The J gene is TRBJ2-1, the V gene TRBV30; 9 bases fit TRBD2. CDR3 length: 14 residues. Germline V lookup: CDR1 GTSNPN, CDR2 SVGIG (reference sequence). CDR3 sequence (DNA): TGTGCTCTGGCGGGGGGGGATATTTTGAATGAGCAGTTCTTC. Translation gives CALAGGDILNEQFF.

V and J are TRBV2 and TRBJ1-2; TRBD1 is a possible D gene (5 bases). The CDR3 has 14 amino acids. The germline V gene has CDR1 SNHLY and CDR2 FYNNEI. V was cut by 2 bases and J by 8 bases, with 15 bases left in between. The CDR3 spells CASSESQGRGGYTF. CDR3 in DNA: TGTGCCAGCAGTGAATCTCAGGGAAGGGGAGGCTACACCTTC. The whole variable domain, filled in from reference TRBV2 and TRBJ1-2, reads EPEVTQTPSHQVTQMGQEVILRCVPISNHLYFYWYRQILGQKVEFLVSFYNNEISEKSEIFDDQFSVERPDGSNFTLKIRSTKLEDSAMYFCASSESQGRGGYTFGSGTRLTVV.

The DNA for the CDR3 is TGTGCCAGCAGAGCCGCCTCCTATAATTCACCCCTCCACTTT. This gives the protein CASRAASYNSPLHF. This chain joins TRBV7-2 and TRBJ1-6; D is ambiguous. This CDR3 is 14 amino acids long. Germline loops: CDR1 SGHTA, CDR2 FQGNSA. Trimming shortened V by 6 bases and J by 0 bases, and 6 bases separated the two germline ends.

The DNA of the CDR3 is TGTGCCAGCAGCGGGACTAGCGGCACAGATACGCAGTATTTT. Translating it yields CASSGTSGTDTQYF. The gene calls are TRBV2 and TRBJ2-3; 10 nucleotides match TRBD2. Germline values: CDR1 SNHLY, CDR2 FYNNEI. The V segment lost 6 bases and the J segment 1 base; nucleotides outside the gene matches: 1. CDR3 length: 14 residues. The variable domain in full, completed from reference TRBV2 and TRBJ2-3, reads EPEVTQTPSHQVTQMGQEVILRCVPISNHLYFYWYRQILGQKVEFLVSFYNNEISEKSEIFDDQFSVERPDGSNFTLKIRSTKLEDSAMYFCASSGTSGTDTQYFGPGTRLTVL.

This CDR3 reads CASSDSARADYGYTF. In DNA form, the CDR3 reads TGTGCCAGCAGTGACTCGGCCAGGGCGGACTATGGCTACACCTTC. The genes are TRBV6-4 and TRBJ1-2, with a tentative D call TRBD1 (5 bases). V lost 0 bases and J lost 3, with 11 bases in between. CDR3 length: 15 amino acids. Germline loops: CDR1 MRHNA, CDR2 SNTAGT.

The chain recombines TRBV27 with TRBJ2-3, with TRBD2 as a possible D gene (5 bases). Germline V gives CDR1 MNHEY, CDR2 SMNVEV (reference sequence). CDR3 length: 15 residues. Trimming stripped 6 bases from V and 4 bases from J, with 17 bases between. The CDR3 DNA is TGTGCCAGCAGCCGCATGTCGGGGTTTCCAGATACGCAGTATTTT. Its protein product is CASSRMSGFPDTQYF.

This clone was seen once. V and J are TRBV18 and TRBJ2-2; the D gene is possibly TRBD1 (5 bases). Trimming removed 1 base from V and 0 bases from J, with 6 bases in between. Germline V CDR1 and CDR2: KGHSH, LQKENI. There are 15 residues in the CDR3. The CDR3 protein is CASSPQGTNTGELFF. The CDR3 bases are TGTGCCAGCTCACCACAGGGGACGAACACCGGGGAGCTGTTTTTT.